This T cell receptor beta chain was captured by sequencing in a study of OX40 agonist ivuxolimab in advanced cancers. Findings and limits, study-wide: Both blood CD4+ and CD8+ T cells showed clonal growth by week 6 at 0.1 to 3.0 mg/kg. It was not determined which antigens were specifically recognized by the peripheral T cells that had undergone clonal expansion. Some of the nonresponding patients also showed low levels of normalized T-cell clonal expansion.

Patients were ineligible given autoimmune disease history or systemic immunosuppression. Details on this clone: Its antigen is undetermined.

In germline, CDR1 is MNHEY, CDR2 SMNVEV (reference sequence). The CDR3 contains 18 residues. The J segment lost 0 bases and the V segment lost 4 bases, leaving 12 bases of the junction unmatched. The method was immunoSEQ multiplex PCR; TCRdb's version includes in-frame clones alone and lacks a portion of them. The data show 82,000 or so clones, around 85% seen once. The TCR sequence derives from an adult with an advanced solid tumor such as melanoma, head and neck, liver or kidney cancer. The chain employs TRBV27 and TRBJ2-1; 7 bases align to TRBD2. The sequenced sample was CD4+ or CD8+ T cells sorted from blood, obtained in a trial of the OX40 agonist ivuxolimab. As DNA, the CDR3 is TGTGCCAGCAGTTCCCTCGCGGCCGGGGGGAGCTCCTACAATGAGCAGTTCTTC. It yields the protein CASSSLAAGGSSYNEQFF.